The clone carrying this T cell receptor beta chain was recorded a few times. This entry is derived from a study of regulatory T cells in long-lasting Graves disease. Time point meaning: persistent/refractory GD, antithyroid drugs over 5 years with positive TRAb. Isolated PBMC RNA provided the starting material for the TCR library. In each case, Graves' disease was diagnosed per American Thyroid Association guidelines. An endocrinology unit in Xi'an, China, supplied the patients. HTBI primers from iRepertoire and Arm-PCR of CDR3 regions yielded the TCR beta libraries. TCRdb redid the calling of the multiplex PCR reads with MiXCR, one entry per CDR3 protein. The sample carries 650,000 to 700,000 distinct CDR3 sequences, around 30% recorded once. Specimen: peripheral blood mononuclear cells (PBMCs), collected when the disease was refractory, from a patient treated with antithyroid drugs. This TCR came from a female donor with Graves disease.

The chain's CDR3 is CASRGTGESYEQYF. DNA of the CDR3: TGTGCCAGCAGGGGGACAGGGGAATCCTACGAGCAGTACTTC. The V call is TRBV7-9, the J call TRBJ2-7; 10 bases match TRBD1. Per the germline V gene, CDR1 is SEHNR and CDR2 is FQNEAQ (reference sequence). The CDR3 runs to 14 residues. The V and J ends lost 6 bases and 1 base, in that order; junction bases with no gene match: 3.